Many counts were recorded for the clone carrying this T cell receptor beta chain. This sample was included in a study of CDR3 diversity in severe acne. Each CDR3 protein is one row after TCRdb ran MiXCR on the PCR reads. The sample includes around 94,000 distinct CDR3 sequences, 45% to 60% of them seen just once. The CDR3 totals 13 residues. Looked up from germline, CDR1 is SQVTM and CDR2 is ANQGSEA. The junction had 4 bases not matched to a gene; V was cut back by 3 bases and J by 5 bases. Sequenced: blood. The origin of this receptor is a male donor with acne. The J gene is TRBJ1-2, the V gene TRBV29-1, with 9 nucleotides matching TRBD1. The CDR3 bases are TGCAGCGTTGATGGGACAGGGTATTATGGCTACACCTTC. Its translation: CSVDGTGYYGYTF.